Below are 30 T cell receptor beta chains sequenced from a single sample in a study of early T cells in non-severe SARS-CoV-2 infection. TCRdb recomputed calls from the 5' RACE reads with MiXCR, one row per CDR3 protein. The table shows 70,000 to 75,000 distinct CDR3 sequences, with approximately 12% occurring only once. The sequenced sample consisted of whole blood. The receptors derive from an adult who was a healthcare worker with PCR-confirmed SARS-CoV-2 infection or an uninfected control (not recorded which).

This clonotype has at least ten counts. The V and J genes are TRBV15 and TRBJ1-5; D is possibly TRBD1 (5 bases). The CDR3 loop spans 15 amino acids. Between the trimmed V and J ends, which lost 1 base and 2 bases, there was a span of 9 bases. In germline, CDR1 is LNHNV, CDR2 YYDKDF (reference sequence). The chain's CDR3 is CATSRVGVGNQPQHF. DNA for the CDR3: TGTGCCACCAGCAGAGTGGGGGTGGGCAATCAGCCCCAGCATTTT.

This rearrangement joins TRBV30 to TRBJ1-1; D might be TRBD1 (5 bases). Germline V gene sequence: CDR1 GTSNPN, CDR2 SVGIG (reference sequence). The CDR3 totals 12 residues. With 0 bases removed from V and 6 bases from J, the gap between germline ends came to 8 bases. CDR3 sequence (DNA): TGTGCCTGGAGTGTACAGGTCGCTGAAGCTTTCTTT. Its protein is CAWSVQVAEAFF.

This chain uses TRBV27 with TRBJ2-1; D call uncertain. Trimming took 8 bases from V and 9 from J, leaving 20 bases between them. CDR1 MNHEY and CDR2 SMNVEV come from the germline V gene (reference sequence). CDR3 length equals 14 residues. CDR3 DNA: TGTGCCAGCGCCTGGCTAGGGCAAGGCGGTGAGCAGTTCTTC. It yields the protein CASAWLGQGGEQFF.

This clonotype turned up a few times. The CDR3: CASSPSGGGGSPLHF. The CDR3 DNA reads as TGTGCCAGCAGCCCATCGGGGGGCGGCGGTTCACCCCTCCACTTT. V and J are TRBV12-3 or TRBV12-4 and TRBJ1-6, with D maybe TRBD1 (6 bases). Trimming left V 6 bases short and J 9 bases short, with 18 bases between. The CDR3 spans 15 residues.

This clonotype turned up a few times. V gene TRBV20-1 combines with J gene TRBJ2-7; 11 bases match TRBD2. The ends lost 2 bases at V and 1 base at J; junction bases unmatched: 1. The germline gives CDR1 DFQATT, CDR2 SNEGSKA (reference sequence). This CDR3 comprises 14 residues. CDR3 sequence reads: CSARLAGGSYEQYF. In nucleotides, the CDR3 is TGCAGTGCTAGACTAGCGGGGGGATCCTACGAGCAGTACTTC.

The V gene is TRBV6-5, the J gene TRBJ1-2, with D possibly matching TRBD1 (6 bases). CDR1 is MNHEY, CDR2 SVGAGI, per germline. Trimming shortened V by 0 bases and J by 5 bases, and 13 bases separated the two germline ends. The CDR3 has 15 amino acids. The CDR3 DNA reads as TGTGCCAGCAGTTACTCGAGTACAGGGTATTATGGCTACACCTTC. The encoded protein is CASSYSSTGYYGYTF.

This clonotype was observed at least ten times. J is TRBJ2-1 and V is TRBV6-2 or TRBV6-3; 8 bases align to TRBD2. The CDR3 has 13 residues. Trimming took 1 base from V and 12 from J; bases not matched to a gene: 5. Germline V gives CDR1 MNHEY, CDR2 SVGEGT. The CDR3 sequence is CASSYWTSRGQFF. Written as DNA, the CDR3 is TGTGCCAGCAGTTACTGGACTAGCAGGGGGCAGTTCTTC.

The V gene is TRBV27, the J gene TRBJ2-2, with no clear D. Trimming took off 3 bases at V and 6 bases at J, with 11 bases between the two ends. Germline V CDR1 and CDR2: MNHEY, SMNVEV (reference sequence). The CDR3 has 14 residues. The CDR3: CASSFAIYAGELFF. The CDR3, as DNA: TGTGCCAGCAGTTTCGCCATTTACGCCGGGGAGCTGTTTTTT.

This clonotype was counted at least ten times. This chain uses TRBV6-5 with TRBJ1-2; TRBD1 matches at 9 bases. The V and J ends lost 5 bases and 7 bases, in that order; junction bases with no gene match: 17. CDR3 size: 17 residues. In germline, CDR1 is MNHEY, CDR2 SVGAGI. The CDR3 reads CASSNYSPGTGLRGYTF. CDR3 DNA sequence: TGTGCCAGCAGTAATTACAGTCCTGGGACAGGGCTTCGTGGCTACACCTTC.

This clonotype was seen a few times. The CDR3 DNA follows: TGTGCCAGCAGCCCGGGACTAGCTGTCTACGAGCAGTACTTC. Translating it yields CASSPGLAVYEQYF. The chain links TRBV3-1 to TRBJ2-7; 9 nucleotides agree with TRBD2. V trimming: 4 bases; J trimming: 3 bases; junction bases outside the gene matches: 4. The CDR3 is made up of 14 amino acids. Germline loops: CDR1 LGHDT, CDR2 YNNKEL (reference sequence).

The CDR3 is CASSLRSSGRALEQYF. The CDR3 DNA is TGTGCCAGCAGCTTGCGAAGTAGCGGGAGGGCCCTCGAGCAGTACTTC. V and J are TRBV5-4 and TRBJ2-7; 11 bases line up with TRBD2. Germline values: CDR1 SGHNT, CDR2 YYREEE (reference sequence). This CDR3 region has 16 residues. The V segment lost 1 base and the J segment 6 bases; nucleotides outside the gene matches: 9. The entire variable domain, with the rest obtained from reference TRBV5-4 and TRBJ2-7, is as follows: ETGVTQSPTHLIKTRGQQVTLRCSSQSGHNTVSWYQQALGQGPQFIFQYYREEENGRGNFPPRFSGLQFPNYSSELNVNALELDDSALYLCASSLRSSGRALEQYFGPGTRLTVT.

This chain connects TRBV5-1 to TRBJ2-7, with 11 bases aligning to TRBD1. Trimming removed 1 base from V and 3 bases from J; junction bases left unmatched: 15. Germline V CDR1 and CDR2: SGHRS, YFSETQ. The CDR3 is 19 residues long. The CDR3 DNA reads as TGCGCCAGCAGCTTGTTACCCCCGGCACCGGGACAGGGGGTCTACGAGCAGTACTTC. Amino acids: CASSLLPPAPGQGVYEQYF.

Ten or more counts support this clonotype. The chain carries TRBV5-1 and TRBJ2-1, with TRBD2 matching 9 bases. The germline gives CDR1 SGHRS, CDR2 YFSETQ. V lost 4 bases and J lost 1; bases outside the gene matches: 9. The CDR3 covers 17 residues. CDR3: CASSKRIAGESYNEQFF. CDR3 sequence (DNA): TGCGCCAGCAGCAAAAGAATAGCGGGAGAGTCCTACAATGAGCAGTTCTTC.

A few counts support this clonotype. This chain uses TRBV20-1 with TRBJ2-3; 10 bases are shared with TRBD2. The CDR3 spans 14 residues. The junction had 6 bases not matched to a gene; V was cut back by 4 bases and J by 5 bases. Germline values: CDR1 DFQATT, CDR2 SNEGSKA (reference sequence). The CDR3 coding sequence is TGCAGTGCTAAAAGCGGGGGGGCCGGAGATACGCAGTATTTT. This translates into CSAKSGGAGDTQYF.

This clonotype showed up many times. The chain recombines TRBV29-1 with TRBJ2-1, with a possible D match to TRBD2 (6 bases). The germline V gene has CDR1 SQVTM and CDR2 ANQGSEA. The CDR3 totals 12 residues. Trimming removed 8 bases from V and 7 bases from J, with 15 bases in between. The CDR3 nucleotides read TGCAGCTCTGGGCGGGATCGGAATGAGCAGTTCTTC. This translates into CSSGRDRNEQFF.

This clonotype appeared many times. CDR3 sequence reads: CASSLVQGRNYEQYF. The DNA for the CDR3 is TGTGCCAGCAGCTTAGTGCAGGGACGAAACTACGAGCAGTACTTC. J is TRBJ2-7 and V is TRBV7-8, with D possibly being TRBD1 or TRBD2 (5 bases each). V was cut by 1 base and J by 3 bases, with 13 bases left in between. From germline, CDR1 is SGHVS and CDR2 FQNEAQ. The length of the CDR3 is 15 residues.

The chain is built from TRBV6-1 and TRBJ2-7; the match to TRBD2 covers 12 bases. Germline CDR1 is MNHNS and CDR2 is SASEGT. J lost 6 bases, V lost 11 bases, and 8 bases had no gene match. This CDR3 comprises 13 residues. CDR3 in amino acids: CAARTSGTGEQYF. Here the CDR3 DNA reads TGTGCCGCCCGGACTAGCGGGACTGGCGAGCAGTACTTC.

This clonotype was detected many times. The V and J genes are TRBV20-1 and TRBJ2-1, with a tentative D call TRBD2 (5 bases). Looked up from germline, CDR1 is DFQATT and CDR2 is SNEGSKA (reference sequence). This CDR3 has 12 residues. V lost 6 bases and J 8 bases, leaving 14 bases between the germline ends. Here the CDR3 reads CSARKDGDEQFF. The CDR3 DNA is TGCAGTGCAAGGAAGGACGGGGATGAGCAGTTCTTC.

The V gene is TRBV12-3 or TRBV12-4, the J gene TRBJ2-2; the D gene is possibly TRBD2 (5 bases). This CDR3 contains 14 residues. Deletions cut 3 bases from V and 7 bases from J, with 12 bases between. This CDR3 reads CASSFTGINGELFF. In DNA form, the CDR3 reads TGTGCCAGCAGTTTTACCGGGATTAACGGGGAGCTGTTTTTT.

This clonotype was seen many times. The CDR3 nucleotides are TGTGCCAGCAGCCGCCCCGGGACTAGCGGTCATACGCAGTATTTT. Its protein is CASSRPGTSGHTQYF. The rearrangement uses TRBV3-1 and TRBJ2-3; 11 bases match TRBD2. J lost 7 bases, V lost 4 bases, and 7 bases had no gene match. This CDR3 is built from 15 residues. Germline lookup yields CDR1 LGHDT and CDR2 YNNKEL (reference sequence).

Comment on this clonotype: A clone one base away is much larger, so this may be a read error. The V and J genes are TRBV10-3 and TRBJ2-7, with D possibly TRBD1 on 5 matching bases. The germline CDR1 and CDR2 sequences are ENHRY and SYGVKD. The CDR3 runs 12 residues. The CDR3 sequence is CAISSDSYERYF. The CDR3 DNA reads TGTGCCATCAGTTCAGACAGCTACGAGCGGTACTTC.

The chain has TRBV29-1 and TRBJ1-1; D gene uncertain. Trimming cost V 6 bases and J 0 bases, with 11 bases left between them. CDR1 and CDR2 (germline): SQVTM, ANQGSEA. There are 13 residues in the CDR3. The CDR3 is CSVGNGMNTEAFF. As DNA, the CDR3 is TGCAGCGTGGGGAATGGTATGAACACTGAAGCTTTCTTT.

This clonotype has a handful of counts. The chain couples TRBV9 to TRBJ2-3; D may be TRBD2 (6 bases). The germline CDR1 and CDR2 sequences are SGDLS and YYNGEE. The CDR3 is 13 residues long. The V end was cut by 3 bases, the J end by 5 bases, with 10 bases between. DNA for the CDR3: TGTGCCAGCAGCGCGGGGGTGGAAGATACGCAGTATTTT. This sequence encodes CASSAGVEDTQYF.

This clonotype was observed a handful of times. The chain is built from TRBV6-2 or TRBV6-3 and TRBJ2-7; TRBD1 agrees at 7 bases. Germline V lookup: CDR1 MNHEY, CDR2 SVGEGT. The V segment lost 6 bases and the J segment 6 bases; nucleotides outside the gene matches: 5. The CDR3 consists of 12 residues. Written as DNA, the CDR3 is TGTGCCAGCAGCTACAGGGGTGGCGAGCAGTACTTC. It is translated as CASSYRGGEQYF.

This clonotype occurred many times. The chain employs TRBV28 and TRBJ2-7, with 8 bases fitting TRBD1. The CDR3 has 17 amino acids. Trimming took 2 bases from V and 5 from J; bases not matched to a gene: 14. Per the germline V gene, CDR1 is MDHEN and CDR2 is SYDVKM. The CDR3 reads CASSLQLWAGGGHEQYF. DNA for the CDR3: TGTGCCAGCAGTTTACAGCTTTGGGCAGGGGGCGGACACGAGCAGTACTTC.

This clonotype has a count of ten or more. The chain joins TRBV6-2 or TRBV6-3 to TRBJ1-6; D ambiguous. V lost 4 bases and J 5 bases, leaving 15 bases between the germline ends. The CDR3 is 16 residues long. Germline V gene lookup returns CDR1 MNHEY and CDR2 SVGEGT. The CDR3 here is CASSSRDSSHNSPLHF. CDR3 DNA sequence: TGTGCCAGCAGTTCTCGAGACTCCAGCCATAATTCACCCCTCCACTTT.

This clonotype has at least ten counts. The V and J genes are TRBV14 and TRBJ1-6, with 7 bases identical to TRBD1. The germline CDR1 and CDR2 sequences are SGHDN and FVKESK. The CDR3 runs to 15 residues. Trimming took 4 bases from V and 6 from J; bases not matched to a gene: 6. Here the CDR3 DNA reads TGTGCCAGCAGCCCCTCGACAGGGAGTAATTCACCCCTCCACTTT. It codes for CASSPSTGSNSPLHF.

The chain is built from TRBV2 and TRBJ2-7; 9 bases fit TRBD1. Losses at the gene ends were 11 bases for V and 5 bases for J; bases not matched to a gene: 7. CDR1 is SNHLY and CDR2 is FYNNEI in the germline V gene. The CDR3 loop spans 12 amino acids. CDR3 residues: CAGGTGGHEQYF. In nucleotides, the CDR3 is TGTGCCGGGGGAACAGGGGGCCACGAGCAGTACTTC. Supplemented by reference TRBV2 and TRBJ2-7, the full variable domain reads EPEVTQTPSHQVTQMGQEVILRCVPISNHLYFYWYRQILGQKVEFLVSFYNNEISEKSEIFDDQFSVERPDGSNFTLKIRSTKLEDSAMYFCAGGTGGHEQYFGPGTRLTVT.

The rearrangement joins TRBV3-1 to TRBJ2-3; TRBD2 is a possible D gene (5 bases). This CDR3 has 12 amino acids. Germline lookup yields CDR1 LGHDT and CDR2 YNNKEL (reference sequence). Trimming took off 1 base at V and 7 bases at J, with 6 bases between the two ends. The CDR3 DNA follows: TGTGCCAGCAGCCAAGGGAGGTATACGCAGTATTTT. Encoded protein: CASSQGRYTQYF.

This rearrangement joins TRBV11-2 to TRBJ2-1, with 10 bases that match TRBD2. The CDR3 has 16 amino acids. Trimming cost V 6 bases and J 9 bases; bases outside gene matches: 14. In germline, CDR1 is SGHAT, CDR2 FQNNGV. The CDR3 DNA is TGTGCCAGCAGTTCACTCAGCGGGAGGGACCGCCTTGAGCAGTTCTTC. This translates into CASSSLSGRDRLEQFF.